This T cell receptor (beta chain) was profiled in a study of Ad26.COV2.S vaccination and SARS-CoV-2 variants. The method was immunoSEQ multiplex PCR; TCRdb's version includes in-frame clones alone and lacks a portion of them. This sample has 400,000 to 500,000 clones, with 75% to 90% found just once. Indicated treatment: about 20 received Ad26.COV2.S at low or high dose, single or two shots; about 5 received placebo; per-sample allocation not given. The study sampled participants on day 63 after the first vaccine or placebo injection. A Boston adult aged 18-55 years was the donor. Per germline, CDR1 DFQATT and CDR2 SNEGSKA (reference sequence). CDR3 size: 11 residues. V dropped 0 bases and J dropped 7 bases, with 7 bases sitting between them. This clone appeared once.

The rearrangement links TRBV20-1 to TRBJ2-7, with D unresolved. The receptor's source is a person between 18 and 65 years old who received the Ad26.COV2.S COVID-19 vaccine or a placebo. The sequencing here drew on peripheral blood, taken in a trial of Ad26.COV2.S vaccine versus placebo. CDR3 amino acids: CSARDRGEQYV. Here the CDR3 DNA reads TGCAGTGCTAGAGATCGCGGAGAGCAGTACGTC.